A selection of T cell receptor beta chains follows, all from one sample in a study of T cells in Graves' hyperthyroidism and ophthalmopathy. MiXCR, applied by TCRdb to the multiplex PCR reads, yields one record per CDR3 protein. The sample lists some 300,000 distinct CDR3 sequences, about 15% occurring once. The sequencing sample was made of blood. All receptors derive from a man aged 30-40 years with Graves' hyperthyroidism. Each CDR3 is given with its conserved first and last residue. A D gene is named only where the DNA matches it firmly. Size is stated for part of the rows, as once, few or many counts, or as a class when the clone is expanded.

d_call,j_call,v_call,clone_size,cdr3_nt,cdr3_aa
TRBD2,TRBJ2-1,TRBV10-3,-,TGTGCCATCAGTGAGTCGCGGACTAGCGGGAGTGAGCAGTTCTTC,CAISESRTSGSEQFF
TRBD2,TRBJ2-1,TRBV12-3/TRBV12-4,-,TGTGCCAGCAGTTTCCCCGGGGGGGTCAATGAGCAGTTCTTC,CASSFPGGVNEQFF
-,TRBJ2-1,TRBV7-9,few,TGTGCCAGCAGCCCACGGACAAGGAGCTCCTACAATGAGCAGTTCTTC,CASSPRTRSSYNEQFF
-,TRBJ2-3,TRBV12-3/TRBV12-4,-,TGTGCCAGCAGTGACCCGACTGGGGGGAGCATGACAGATACGCAGTATTTT,CASSDPTGGSMTDTQYF
-,TRBJ2-1,TRBV12-3/TRBV12-4,many,TGTGCCAGCAGCTTATCTAGCGGAGGGGGGAATGAGCAGTTCTTC,CASSLSSGGGNEQFF
-,TRBJ1-1,TRBV28,many,TGTGCCAGCAGTAGGGGAGGGACAACGAAAATTGAAGCTTTCTTT,CASSRGGTTKIEAFF
-,TRBJ1-2,TRBV12-3/TRBV12-4,many,TGTGCCAGCAGCTTAACAGGGGGCTACACCTTC,CASSLTGGYTF
-,TRBJ1-2,TRBV3-1,many,TGTGCCAGCAGCCTGGACGCCTATGGCTACACCTTC,CASSLDAYGYTF
-,TRBJ2-3,TRBV6-1,few,TGTGCCAGCAGTGAAGGTTGGACTCAAGTGGGAGATACGCAGTATTTT,CASSEGWTQVGDTQYF
TRBD2,TRBJ2-7,TRBV20-1,-,TGCAGTGCCCCTAAGGGACTAGCGGGGCCTGACGAGCAGTACTTC,CSAPKGLAGPDEQYF
-,TRBJ2-1,TRBV19,many,TGTGCCAGTAGTATCGGCCCACGACAGAGTGGCGATGAGCAGTTCTTC,CASSIGPRQSGDEQFF
TRBD1,TRBJ2-7,TRBV7-9,many,TGTGCCAGCAGCCCATGGGGGACAGGCTCCTACGAGCAGTACTTC,CASSPWGTGSYEQYF
TRBD2,TRBJ2-7,TRBV2,many,TGTGCCAGCAGTAGCCTAGCGGGACCCTACGAGCAGTACTTC,CASSSLAGPYEQYF
-,TRBJ2-1,TRBV12-3/TRBV12-4,-,TGTGCCAGCAGTTTATTGGGGGGTACCTACAATGAGCAGTTCTTC,CASSLLGGTYNEQFF
-,TRBJ2-5,TRBV28,few,TGTGCCAGCAGTTTATATTCGGACCAAGAGACCCAGTACTTC,CASSLYSDQETQYF
-,TRBJ2-1,TRBV28,many,TGTGCCAGCAGTTTAGGGCTCTCCTCCTACAATGAGCAGTTCTTC,CASSLGLSSYNEQFF
-,TRBJ1-2,TRBV9,few,TGTGCCAGCAGCGTAAACATAGGACAAGGCTACACCTTC,CASSVNIGQGYTF
TRBD2,TRBJ2-7,TRBV11-1,few,TGTGCCAGCAGGGAACGGGCTAGCGGCCCCGGTGGTCCCGGGGAGGAGCAGTACTTC,CASRERASGPGGPGEEQYF
-,TRBJ2-7,TRBV9,many,TGTGCCAGCAGCGCAGGATGGGAGCAGTACTTC,CASSAGWEQYF
-,TRBJ2-7,TRBV19,few,TGTGCCAGTAGTATAGGACAGCCGAAGCCCTACGAGCAGTACTTC,CASSIGQPKPYEQYF
TRBD2,TRBJ2-1,TRBV13,many,TGTGCCAGCCGCCGGGGAGGGGAAGGCAATGAGCAGTTCTTC,CASRRGGEGNEQFF
-,TRBJ1-1,TRBV5-4,few,TGTGCCAGCAGCTTGGGGAAGGGGCTGGGTACTGAAGCTTTCTTT,CASSLGKGLGTEAFF
-,TRBJ1-2,TRBV6-1,-,TGTGCCAGCAGTGAGGGTGAGGGAGGGTCCTATGGCTACACCTTC,CASSEGEGGSYGYTF
TRBD1,TRBJ1-4,TRBV5-8,-,TGTGCCAGCAGCTTGGGACAGGGAACTAATGAAAAACTGTTTTTT,CASSLGQGTNEKLFF
TRBD2,TRBJ2-5,TRBV6-1,many,TGTGCCAGCAGTCTTGGGACTAGCGGGAATCAAGAGACCCAGTACTTC,CASSLGTSGNQETQYF
-,TRBJ2-7,TRBV11-1,many,TGTGCCAGCAGCTTAAATCGATACGAGCAGTACTTC,CASSLNRYEQYF
TRBD1,TRBJ2-5,TRBV28,many,TGTGCCAGCAGTTCCCATCGTTTACAGGGGGCAGGAGAGACCCAGTACTTC,CASSSHRLQGAGETQYF
TRBD1,TRBJ2-7,TRBV7-9,many,TGTGCCAGCAGCACTCACGGACAGGGGGCCTCCTACGAGCAGTACTTC,CASSTHGQGASYEQYF
TRBD2,TRBJ2-7,TRBV6-1,few,TGTGCCAGCAAACGGACTAGCGAGAACTACGAGCAGTACTTC,CASKRTSENYEQYF
-,TRBJ1-1,TRBV19,-,TGTGCCAGTAGTTCCAGACCACAGGGACCGAACACTGAAGCTTTCTTT,CASSSRPQGPNTEAFF
TRBD1,TRBJ2-2,TRBV5-1,many,TGCGCCAGCAGCTCCCCAGGGGGCCTAGACACCGGGGAGCTGTTTTTT,CASSSPGGLDTGELFF
-,TRBJ1-1,TRBV7-6,many,TGTGCCAGCAGCTTATTCCAGGAGGACACTGAAGCTTTCTTT,CASSLFQEDTEAFF
TRBD2,TRBJ2-3,TRBV5-1,many,TGCGCCAGCAGCTTGATGTCGGCGGGAGAAGATACGCAGTATTTT,CASSLMSAGEDTQYF
TRBD2,TRBJ2-7,TRBV6-5,many,TGTGCCAGCAGTTACGCTAGCGGGAGGTCCGAGCAGTACTTC,CASSYASGRSEQYF
TRBD1,TRBJ1-2,TRBV18,many,TGTGCCAGCTCCCCACCGGACAGGAACTATGGCTACACCTTC,CASSPPDRNYGYTF
TRBD1,TRBJ2-7,TRBV12-3/TRBV12-4,once,TGTGCCAGCAGTGTGACAGGGTTTTACGAGCAGTACTTT,CASSVTGFYEQYF